Shown below are 19 T cell receptor beta chains from a single sample sequenced in a study of cytotoxic CD8 clonotypes in ibrutinib-treated CLL. TCRdb keeps only in-frame clones here, not all; method: immunoSEQ multiplex PCR. The sample includes roughly 220,000 clones, roughly 73% seen only once; the top ten take over 10%. Specimen: PBMCs, collected after 12 months of ibrutinib treatment. The receptor source for this set is a human donor with chronic lymphocytic leukemia.

This clone was found a few times. The chain employs TRBV6-5 and TRBJ2-6; D possibly corresponds to TRBD1 (5 bases). In germline, CDR1 is MNHEY, CDR2 SVGAGI. The germline V and J ends were trimmed by 0 bases and 2 bases, with 5 bases remaining between them. The CDR3 has 15 residues. CDR3 bases: TGTGCCAGCAGTTACTCAGGGGCTGGGGCCAACGTCCTGACTTTC. Translating it yields CASSYSGAGANVLTF.

The V gene is TRBV7-6, the J gene TRBJ2-7; TRBD2 aligns across 8 bases. CDR1 is SGHVS, CDR2 FNYEAQ, per germline. The trim removed 5 bases at V and 5 bases at J, leaving 11 bases unmatched. The CDR3 length is 15 residues. The CDR3 spells CASSPLLRGVDEQYF. DNA of the CDR3: TGTGCCAGCAGCCCCCTCCTGCGGGGGGTGGACGAGCAGTACTTC.

Only one count was recorded for this clone. The rearrangement uses TRBV11-2 and TRBJ1-2; 9 bases map to TRBD1. The CDR3 covers 15 residues. V lost 4 bases, J lost 4 bases, and 7 bases stayed unmatched. The germline V gene has CDR1 SGHAT and CDR2 FQNNGV. CDR3: CASSSLGTGIYGYTF. The CDR3 DNA reads as TGTGCCAGCAGCTCCCTCGGGACAGGGATCTATGGCTACACCTTC.

The chain links TRBV5-8 to TRBJ2-1; D is undetermined. The CDR3 sequence is 14 residues long. From germline, CDR1 is SGHTS and CDR2 YDEGEE. V lost 0 bases and J 5 bases, leaving 9 bases between the germline ends. The CDR3 reads CASSLVGPHNEQFF. Written as DNA, the CDR3 is TGTGCCAGCAGCTTGGTTGGACCCCACAATGAGCAGTTCTTC.

The chain has TRBV10-2 and TRBJ2-7; 10 nucleotides match TRBD1. CDR1 and CDR2 from the germline V gene are WSHSY and SAAADI. The CDR3 runs to 14 residues. V was clipped by 6 bases and J by 4 bases; unmatched bases: 6. The CDR3 is CASRPGTGAYEQYF. The CDR3 DNA follows: TGCGCCAGCAGGCCCGGGACAGGGGCTTACGAGCAGTACTTC.

The rearrangement joins TRBV10-3 to TRBJ2-1; 7 nucleotides align to TRBD1. Germline CDR1 reads ENHRY; CDR2 reads SYGVKD. This CDR3 is 15 amino acids long. Unmatched junction bases numbered 9, after V lost 6 bases and J lost 4 bases. DNA for the CDR3: TGTGCCATCAGGAACACCGGGACAGTTTACAATGAGCAGTTCTTC. Protein sequence: CAIRNTGTVYNEQFF.

The CDR3 DNA follows: TGCGCCAGCAGCTTGACTGTACAGACCACAGATACGCAGTATTTT. Translation gives CASSLTVQTTDTQYF. This chain joins TRBV5-1 and TRBJ2-3; D unclear. The CDR3 contains 15 residues. V shed 1 base and J shed 2 bases, with 11 bases lying between them. Germline V CDR1 and CDR2: SGHRS, YFSETQ.

This rearrangement joins TRBV9 to TRBJ1-3; 11 bases are shared with TRBD1. Per germline, CDR1 SGDLS and CDR2 YYNGEE. V was pared by 4 bases and J by 2 bases, with 2 bases of the junction left unmatched. The CDR3 is 15 residues long. CDR3 in DNA: TGTGCCAGCAGCATGGACAGGGGGCCTGGAAACACCATATATTTT. It translates to CASSMDRGPGNTIYF.

This chain links TRBV19 with TRBJ1-1, with D hard to call. CDR3 length: 11 residues. Per the germline V gene, CDR1 is LNHDA and CDR2 is SQIVND (reference sequence). Deletions cut 7 bases from V and 1 base from J, with 4 bases between. CDR3 residues: CASKENTEAFF. In DNA form, the CDR3 reads TGTGCCAGTAAGGAGAACACTGAAGCTTTCTTT.

CDR3 region: CASSSRLAGGHNTGELFF. The CDR3 DNA reads TGTGCCAGCAGCTCCCGACTAGCGGGAGGGCACAACACCGGGGAGCTGTTTTTT. This chain joins TRBV7-8 and TRBJ2-2, with 14 nucleotides matching TRBD2. J was trimmed by 2 bases and V by 4 bases; bases with no gene match: 6. The CDR3 extends over 18 amino acids. Germline V lookup: CDR1 SGHVS, CDR2 FQNEAQ.

V and J are TRBV9 and TRBJ2-1; 8 bases match TRBD2. The germline gives CDR1 SGDLS, CDR2 YYNGEE. The CDR3 length is 15 residues. Germline trimming cut 1 base from V and 5 bases from J; bases unmatched to any gene: 5. The CDR3 sequence is CASSVRSGSNNEQFF. The CDR3 region has the DNA TGTGCCAGCAGCGTACGCAGCGGGAGTAACAATGAGCAGTTCTTC.

The genes are TRBV6-1 and TRBJ2-7; no firm D call. Germline lookup yields CDR1 MNHNS and CDR2 SASEGT. This CDR3 comprises 15 residues. V shed 1 base and J shed 4 bases, with 14 bases lying between them. As DNA, the CDR3 is TGTGCCAGCAGTGAAGGGGCCGCGACTTATTACGAGCAGTACTTC. Amino acid sequence: CASSEGAATYYEQYF.

This chain joins TRBV21-1 and TRBJ1-3; TRBD1, the table's D call, lacks a check against the DNA. TRBV21-1 is termed a pseudogene. The CDR3 runs to 18 residues. Written as DNA, the CDR3 is TGTGCCAGCAGCTCCCGGAGGGGGACAGGGCCCTCTGGAAACACCATATATTTT. Its protein is CASSSRRGTGPSGNTIYF.

The genes are TRBV5-1 and TRBJ1-2, with D tentatively TRBD1 (6 bases). Per germline, CDR1 SGHRS and CDR2 YFSETQ. V was pared by 2 bases and J by 2 bases, with 10 bases between. CDR3 length equals 14 residues. Here the CDR3 DNA reads TGCGCCAGCAGCTTCCAGGGGTCAAACTATGGCTACACCTTC. It is translated as CASSFQGSNYGYTF.

The V and J genes are TRBV28 and TRBJ2-7; 10 bases fit TRBD1. The CDR3 runs 14 residues. The junction had 9 bases not matched to a gene; V was cut back by 10 bases and J by 3 bases. Germline CDR1 is MDHEN and CDR2 is SYDVKM. The CDR3 here is CATLTGGRFYEQYF. The CDR3 region has the DNA TGTGCCACCTTGACAGGGGGCCGGTTCTACGAGCAGTACTTC.

CDR3 nucleotides: TGTGCCAGCAGTTTGGCTAGCGGGAGATACGAGCAGTACTTC. It yields the protein CASSLASGRYEQYF. The chain employs TRBV6-5 and TRBJ2-7; 10 nucleotides agree with TRBD2. This CDR3 has 14 residues. Losses at the gene ends were 4 bases for V and 4 bases for J; bases not matched to a gene: 4. CDR1 and CDR2 from the germline V gene are MNHEY and SVGAGI.

Only one count was recorded for this clone. The CDR3 sequence is CASSQSGNYNEQFF. For the CDR3, the DNA is TGCGCCAGCAGCCAAAGCGGGAACTACAATGAGCAGTTCTTC. This rearrangement joins TRBV5-1 to TRBJ2-1, with 7 bases matching TRBD2. This CDR3 spans 14 amino acids. V dropped 4 bases and J dropped 3; count of bases not matched to a gene: 4. Germline CDR1 and CDR2: SGHRS and YFSETQ.

The chain joins TRBV15 to TRBJ1-1; no clear D. The CDR3 is made up of 14 amino acids. CDR1 is LNHNV and CDR2 is YYDKDF in the germline V gene (reference sequence). Trimming cost V 0 bases and J 8 bases, with 13 bases left between them. The CDR3 reads CATSRDGTEGEAFF. The CDR3 nucleotides are TGTGCCACCAGCAGAGATGGAACAGAAGGGGAAGCTTTCTTT.

The chain uses TRBV2 and TRBJ1-4; the D is unclear. V was shortened by 8 bases and J by 6 bases, with 16 bases between the two germline ends. Germline-derived CDR1 and CDR2 are SNHLY and FYNNEI. The CDR3 totals 14 residues. The CDR3 DNA reads TGTGCCAGCCGGGCGATAGGGTTTGATGAAAAACTGTTTTTT. Encoded protein: CASRAIGFDEKLFF.